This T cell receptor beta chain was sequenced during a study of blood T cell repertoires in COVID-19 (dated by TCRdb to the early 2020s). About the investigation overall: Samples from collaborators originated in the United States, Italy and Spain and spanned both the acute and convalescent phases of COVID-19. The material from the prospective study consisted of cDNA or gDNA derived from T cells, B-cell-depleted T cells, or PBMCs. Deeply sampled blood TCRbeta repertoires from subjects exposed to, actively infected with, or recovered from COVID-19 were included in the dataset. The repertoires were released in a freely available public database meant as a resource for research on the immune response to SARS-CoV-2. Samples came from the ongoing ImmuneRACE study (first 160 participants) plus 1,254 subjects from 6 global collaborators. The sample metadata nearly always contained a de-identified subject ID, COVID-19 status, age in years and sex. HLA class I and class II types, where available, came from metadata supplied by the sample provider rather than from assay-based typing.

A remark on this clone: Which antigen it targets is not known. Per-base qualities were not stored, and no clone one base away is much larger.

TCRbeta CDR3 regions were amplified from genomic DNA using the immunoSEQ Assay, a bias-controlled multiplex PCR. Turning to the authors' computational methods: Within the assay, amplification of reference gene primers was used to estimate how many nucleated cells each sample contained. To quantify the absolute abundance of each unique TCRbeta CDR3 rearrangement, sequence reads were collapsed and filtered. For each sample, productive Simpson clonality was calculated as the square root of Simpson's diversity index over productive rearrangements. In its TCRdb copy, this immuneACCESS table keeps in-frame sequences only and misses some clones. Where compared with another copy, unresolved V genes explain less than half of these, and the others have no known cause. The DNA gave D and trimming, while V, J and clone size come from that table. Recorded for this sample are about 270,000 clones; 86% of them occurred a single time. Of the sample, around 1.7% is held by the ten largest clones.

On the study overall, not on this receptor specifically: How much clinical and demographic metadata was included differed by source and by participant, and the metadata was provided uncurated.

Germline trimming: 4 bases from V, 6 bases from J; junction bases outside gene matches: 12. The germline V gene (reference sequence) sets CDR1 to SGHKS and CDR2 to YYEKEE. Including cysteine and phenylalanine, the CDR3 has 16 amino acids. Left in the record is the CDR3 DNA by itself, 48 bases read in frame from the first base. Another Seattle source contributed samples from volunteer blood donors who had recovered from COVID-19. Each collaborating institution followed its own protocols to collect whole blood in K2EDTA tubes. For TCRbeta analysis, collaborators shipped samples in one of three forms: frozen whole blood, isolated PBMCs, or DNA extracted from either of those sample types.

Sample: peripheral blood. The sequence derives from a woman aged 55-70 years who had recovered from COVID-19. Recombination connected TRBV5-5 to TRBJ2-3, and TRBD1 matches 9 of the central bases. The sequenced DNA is TGTGCCAGCAGCCCAGTGGGACAGGGAATTCGGGATACGCAGTATTTT. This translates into CASSPVGQGIRDTQYF.